These T cell receptor beta chains were read from a single sample in a study of blood T cell repertoires in COVID-19. TCRdb's table, derived via immunoSEQ multiplex PCR, lists solely in-frame clones and lacks some. The repertoire has 40,000 or so clones, 75% to 90% of them found once; the top ten carry approximately 8%. The sample was peripheral blood. The receptors come from a man between 60 and 75 years old with active COVID-19. The CDR3 runs from the conserved cysteine through the conserved F or W. A D gene is named only where the DNA matches it firmly. Expanded clones are given a class, and other clones once, few, many or no size at all.

J,D,size,V,DNA,CDR3
TRBJ1-2,NA,NA,TRBV6-5,TGTGCCAGCAGACTGGACACTAACTATGGCTACACCTTC,CASRLDTNYGYTF
TRBJ2-3,NA,NA,TRBV5-4,TGTGCCAGCAGCTTGCCAGGGCCTAGCACAGATACGCAGTATTTT,CASSLPGPSTDTQYF
TRBJ2-3,NA,NA,TRBV28,TGTGCCAGCAGGAAGGGGGCAGATACGCAGTATTTT,CASRKGADTQYF
TRBJ2-2,NA,once,TRBV11-2,TGTGCCAGCAGCTTTGGCGGAACGAACACCGGGGAGCTGTTTTTT,CASSFGGTNTGELFF
TRBJ2-5,NA,NA,TRBV18,TGTGCCAGCTCAGCCGGTGATGTCCGGGAGACCCAGTACTTC,CASSAGDVRETQYF
TRBJ2-2,TRBD1,NA,TRBV10-3,TGTGCCATCAGTGAGGGGACAGCTAGCACCGGGGAGCTGTTTTTT,CAISEGTASTGELFF
TRBJ2-1,TRBD2,NA,TRBV20-1,TGCAGTGCTAGTCAACTAGCGGATGAGCAGTTCTTC,CSASQLADEQFF
TRBJ2-3,NA,NA,TRBV7-2,TGTGCCAGCAGCTATGGAGGGCCGGGCACAGATACGCAGTATTTT,CASSYGGPGTDTQYF
TRBJ2-1,TRBD2,NA,TRBV13,TGTGCCAGCTCAAATAGCGGGAGGGCCAACAATGAGCAGTTCTTC,CASSNSGRANNEQFF
TRBJ1-2,NA,NA,TRBV7-2,TGTGCCAGCAGTGACACAGGGCCTGCTAACTATGGCTACACCTTC,CASSDTGPANYGYTF
TRBJ2-2,TRBD2,NA,TRBV6-2/TRBV6-3,TGTGCCAGCACCCCAACCGGGGGGGGCTCCCCCGGGGAGCTGTTTTTT,CASTPTGGGSPGELFF
TRBJ2-2,TRBD1,NA,TRBV5-1,TGCGCCAGCAGTTCGCCCGATAGGGGGCCCGGGGAGCTGTTTTTT,CASSSPDRGPGELFF
TRBJ2-5,TRBD1,few,TRBV2,TGTGCCAGCAGTGGGACTCGGGACAGGGTTTACTTC,CASSGTRDRVYF
TRBJ2-2,NA,once,TRBV6-5,TGTGCCAGCAGTTACCGGTCTGGCGGGGAGCTGTTTTTT,CASSYRSGGELFF
TRBJ2-7,NA,NA,TRBV5-1,TGCGCCAGCAGCGAGGCAGGGCTCTCCTACGAGCAGTACTTC,CASSEAGLSYEQYF
TRBJ2-3,NA,medium-sized,TRBV12-5,TGTGCTAGTGGTTTGAGGTCGAGCGGGAGCACAGATACGCAGTATTTT,CASGLRSSGSTDTQYF
TRBJ2-1,NA,few,TRBV18,TGTGCCAGCTCACCAACTTCTAGAAGCAATGAGCAGTTCTTC,CASSPTSRSNEQFF
TRBJ2-2,TRBD2,NA,TRBV18,TGTGCCAGCTCAGGGAAAGATACCGGGACTACCACCGGGGAGCTGTTTTTT,CASSGKDTGTTTGELFF
TRBJ2-2,NA,NA,TRBV3-1/TRBV3-2,TGTGCCAGCAGCGGGGGGTCCGGGGAGCTGTTTTTT,CASSGGSGELFF
TRBJ1-6,NA,NA,TRBV6-5,TGTGCCAGCAAGAGCAGGGAGGATTCACCCCTCCACTTT,CASKSREDSPLHF
TRBJ2-1,TRBD2,NA,TRBV5-1,TGCGCCAGCCAACCGGGGGGTGGAAACTACAATGAGCAGTTCTTC,CASQPGGGNYNEQFF
TRBJ2-5,NA,few,TRBV13,TGTGCCAGCAGTGGGAGAATGGAGACCCAGTACTTC,CASSGRMETQYF
TRBJ2-5,TRBD2,once,TRBV7-9,TGTGCCAGCAGCTCTAGCGGGAGGGAGACCCAGTACTTC,CASSSSGRETQYF
TRBJ2-1,NA,NA,TRBV19,TGTGCCAGTAGTCTTCAAACAGGATTTTCGACTGGTGAGCAGTTCTTC,CASSLQTGFSTGEQFF
TRBJ2-5,NA,NA,TRBV5-4,TGTGCCAGCAGCATACAAGAGACCCAGTACTTC,CASSIQETQYF
TRBJ2-1,TRBD2,NA,TRBV5-1,TGCGCCAGCAGCTTCCGACTAGCGGGAGTTCAAGGTGAGCAGTTCTTC,CASSFRLAGVQGEQFF
TRBJ2-3,TRBD2,NA,TRBV24-1,TGTGCCACCAGTGATTTGCATAAGCTAGCGGGAGGGCCGAAAGATTGGAGAACGCAGTATTTT,CATSDLHKLAGGPKDWRTQYF
TRBJ2-3,TRBD1,NA,TRBV24-1,TGTGCCACCAGGCCGGGACAGGGCACAGATACGCAGTATTTT,CATRPGQGTDTQYF
TRBJ2-2,TRBD2,NA,TRBV7-9,TGTGCCAGCAGCGGGACTAGCGGCACCGGGGAGCTGTTTTTT,CASSGTSGTGELFF
TRBJ2-7,NA,NA,TRBV29-1,TGCAGCGTTTTCAGAGGGCTTTTGAACGAGCAGTACTTC,CSVFRGLLNEQYF
TRBJ1-5,NA,NA,TRBV18,TGTGCCAGCTCACCACAAGGTTACAGGACATACAATCAGCCCCAGCATTTT,CASSPQGYRTYNQPQHF
TRBJ2-2,NA,NA,TRBV15,TGTGCCACCAGCAGAGACGGGGTCACCGGGGAGCTGTTTTTT,CATSRDGVTGELFF
TRBJ2-3,TRBD2,NA,TRBV19,TGTGCCAGTGGACCCCTAGCGGGACATACAGATACGCAGTATTTT,CASGPLAGHTDTQYF
TRBJ2-3,TRBD2,NA,TRBV4-2,TGTGCCAGCAGCCCCCGACTAGCGGGAGGGCCCACAGATACGCAGTATTTT,CASSPRLAGGPTDTQYF